Below are 18 T cell receptor beta chains sequenced from a single sample in a study of CXCR3-negative and CXCR3-positive naive CD8 T cells. It was by 5' RACE with UMI labels that the TRB cDNA libraries were prepared. TCRdb derives one entry per CDR3 protein from the 5' RACE reads, leaving out DNA. Recorded for this sample: 150,000 or so distinct CDR3 sequences. Sequences were obtained from naive CXCR3- CD8+ T cells from blood. Subset described: CD45RO-CCR7+CD27+CD95- naive CD8+ T cells lacking CXCR3 (TNR3-). These receptors all stem from a human donor in good health. Some clones in this sample may be carry-over from other donors' samples.

The V call is TRBV29-1, the J call TRBJ2-7; the TCRdb D gene call, TRBD1, has no DNA to confirm it. Germline CDR1 SQVTM, CDR2 ANQGSEA. This CDR3 spans 15 amino acids. Here the CDR3 reads CSVEDWTGNTYEQYF.

CDR3 sequence: CASSDPRTGGTEAFF. This rearrangement joins TRBV2 to TRBJ1-1; the TCRdb D gene call, TRBD1, has no DNA to confirm it. The CDR3 has 15 amino acids. Germline V lookup: CDR1 SNHLY, CDR2 FYNNEI.

V gene TRBV9 combines with J gene TRBJ2-2; TCRdb's assignment of TRBD2 cannot be checked, as there is no DNA. This CDR3 spans 15 amino acids. The germline V gene has CDR1 SGDLS and CDR2 YYNGEE. CDR3 sequence reads: CASSVVAENTGELFF.

The J gene is TRBJ2-7, the V gene TRBV5-1. This CDR3 has 13 amino acids. CDR1 SGHRS and CDR2 YFSETQ come from the germline V gene. Here the CDR3 reads CASSWDNSYEQYF.

The J gene is TRBJ2-5, the V gene TRBV11-2; TCRdb designates TRBD1, a call that cannot be tested without DNA. Germline CDR1 and CDR2: SGHAT and FQNNGV. The CDR3 consists of 18 residues. CDR3 in amino acids: CASSEVSFRTQGDETQYF.

The CDR3 sequence: CASSLASGDTQYF. This chain links TRBV7-8 with TRBJ2-3. The germline CDR1 and CDR2 sequences are SGHVS and FQNEAQ. This CDR3 comprises 13 residues.

The CDR3 spells CASSITLGHMNTEAFF. The gene calls are TRBV11-2 and TRBJ1-1; the TRBD1 assignment by TCRdb is unverifiable without DNA. CDR1 and CDR2 from the germline V gene are SGHAT and FQNNGV. This CDR3 has 16 residues. The whole variable domain, filled in from reference TRBV11-2 and TRBJ1-1, reads EAGVAQSPRYKIIEKRQSVAFWCNPISGHATLYWYQQILGQGPKLLIQFQNNGVVDDSQLPKDRFSAERLKGVDSTLKIQPAKLEDSAVYLCASSITLGHMNTEAFFGQGTRLTVV.

The chain has TRBV29-1 and TRBJ2-7; TCRdb designates TRBD1, a call that cannot be tested without DNA. Germline V gene sequence: CDR1 SQVTM, CDR2 ANQGSEA. This CDR3 has 13 amino acids. CDR3 region: CSVDSGAGNEQYF.

The chain joins TRBV19 to TRBJ2-1; TCRdb gives TRBD1 as the D gene, but with no DNA this cannot be confirmed. This CDR3 spans 12 amino acids. Per germline, CDR1 LNHDA and CDR2 SQIVND (reference sequence). The CDR3 sequence: CASGPGNNEQFF. The whole variable domain, remainder taken from reference TRBV19 and TRBJ2-1, is DGGITQSPKYLFRKEGQNVTLSCEQNLNHDAMYWYRQDPGQGLRLIYYSQIVNDFQKGDIAEGYSVSREKKESFPLTVTSAQKNPTAFYLCASGPGNNEQFFGPGTRLTVL.

The chain joins TRBV7-9 to TRBJ2-1; TCRdb calls TRBD2, which cannot be checked without DNA. This CDR3 has 17 residues. The germline V gene has CDR1 SEHNR and CDR2 FQNEAQ (reference sequence). The CDR3 region is CASSLLLASGEHNEQFF. Filled out from reference TRBV7-9 and TRBJ2-1, the complete variable domain reads DTGVSQNPRHKITKRGQNVTFRCDPISEHNRLYWYRQTLGQGPEFLTYFQNEAQLEKSRLLSDRFSAERPKGSFSTLEIQRTEQGDSAMYLCASSLLLASGEHNEQFFGPGTRLTVL.

V usage is TRBV5-1 and J usage is TRBJ2-3; TCRdb picks TRBD2, but there is no DNA to check that call. Germline V gene lookup returns CDR1 SGHRS and CDR2 YFSETQ. The CDR3 length is 19 residues. The CDR3 sequence: CASSTISPWASGGTDTQYF.

The chain joins TRBV28 to TRBJ2-3; TCRdb reports TRBD1, a call that lacks DNA to check it against. The CDR3 has 18 amino acids. Germline values: CDR1 MDHEN, CDR2 SYDVKM. The CDR3 here is CASSPSLTVAMGADTQYF.

The CDR3 is CASSPNGRQLFNEQYF. The chain joins TRBV25-1 to TRBJ2-7; lacking DNA, the TRBD1 call made by TCRdb goes unchecked. The CDR3 runs 16 residues. Germline loops: CDR1 MGHDK, CDR2 SYGVNS.

The J gene is TRBJ2-3, the V gene TRBV29-1; TCRdb's D call of TRBD1 is untestable without DNA. Germline values: CDR1 SQVTM, CDR2 ANQGSEA. The CDR3 consists of 14 residues. The CDR3 protein is CSVVLAPVTDTQYF.

The genes are TRBV4-2 and TRBJ2-5; without DNA, the TCRdb call of TRBD2 cannot be checked. The CDR3 sequence is 18 residues long. Germline CDR1 reads LGHNA; CDR2 reads YNFKEQ. The CDR3 protein is CASSPRLGLAGGEETQYF.

The chain has TRBV20-1 and TRBJ2-7; TCRdb proposes TRBD1, but this gene call is untestable without DNA. The CDR3 runs 13 residues. CDR1 is DFQATT, CDR2 SNEGSKA, per germline (reference sequence). CDR3 sequence reads: CSAPGQHSYEQYF.

The chain carries TRBV29-1 and TRBJ1-1. Germline V gene data show CDR1 as SQVTM and CDR2 as ANQGSEA. The CDR3 covers 12 residues. This chain's CDR3 is CSVVTVNTEAFF.

The chain joins TRBV4-3 to TRBJ2-7; TCRdb names TRBD2, which stays unverified in the absence of DNA. Per germline, CDR1 LGHNA and CDR2 YSLEER. The CDR3 contains 15 residues. The CDR3 loop is CASSQGASGLYEQYF.